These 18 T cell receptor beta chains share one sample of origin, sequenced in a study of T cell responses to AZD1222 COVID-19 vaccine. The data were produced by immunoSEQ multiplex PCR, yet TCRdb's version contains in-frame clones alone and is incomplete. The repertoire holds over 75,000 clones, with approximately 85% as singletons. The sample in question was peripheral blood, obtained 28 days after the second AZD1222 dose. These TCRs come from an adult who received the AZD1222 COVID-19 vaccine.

CDR3 DNA sequence: TGTGCCACCAGATCTGGAGGGCCTAGCACAGATACGCAGTATTTT. Protein: CATRSGGPSTDTQYF. The chain has TRBV15 and TRBJ2-3, with a tentative D call TRBD2 (6 bases). From germline, CDR1 is LNHNV and CDR2 YYDKDF (reference sequence). The CDR3 covers 15 residues. Trimming shortened V by 6 bases and J by 0 bases, and 13 bases separated the two germline ends.

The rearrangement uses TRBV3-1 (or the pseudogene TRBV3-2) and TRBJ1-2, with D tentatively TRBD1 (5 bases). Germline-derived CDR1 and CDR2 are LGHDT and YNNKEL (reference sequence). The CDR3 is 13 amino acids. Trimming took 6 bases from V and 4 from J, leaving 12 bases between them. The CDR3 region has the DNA TGTGCCAGCAGTGCCGGGACTCTCTATGGCTACACCTTC. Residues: CASSAGTLYGYTF.

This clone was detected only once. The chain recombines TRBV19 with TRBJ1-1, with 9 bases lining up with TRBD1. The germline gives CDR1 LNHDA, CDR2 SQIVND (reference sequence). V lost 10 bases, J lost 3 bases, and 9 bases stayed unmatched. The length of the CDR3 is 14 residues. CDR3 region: CATKRDRAYTEAFF. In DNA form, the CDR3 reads TGTGCCACCAAAAGGGACAGGGCGTACACTGAAGCTTTCTTT.

CDR3 in DNA: TGTGCCAGCGGGCAGGGGTATGGCTACACCTTC. Its translation is CASGQGYGYTF. The V gene is TRBV7-9, the J gene TRBJ1-2, with D possibly being TRBD1 (6 bases). Germline V gives CDR1 SEHNR, CDR2 FQNEAQ (reference sequence). V was cut by 8 bases and J by 5 bases, with 9 bases left in between. The CDR3 covers 11 residues.

The CDR3 sequence is CATSSPPDKGYYEQYF. The CDR3, as DNA: TGTGCCACCAGCAGTCCCCCAGACAAGGGATACTACGAGCAGTACTTC. This chain joins TRBV15 and TRBJ2-7; no clear D. Trimming took 3 bases from V and 3 from J, leaving 18 bases between them. CDR1 is LNHNV, CDR2 YYDKDF, per germline (reference sequence). This CDR3 contains 16 residues.

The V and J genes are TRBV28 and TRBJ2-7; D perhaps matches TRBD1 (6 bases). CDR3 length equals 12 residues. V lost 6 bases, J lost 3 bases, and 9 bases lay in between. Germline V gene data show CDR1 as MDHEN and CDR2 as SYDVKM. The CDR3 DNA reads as TGTGCCAGCAGAGGACAGTTCTACGAGCAGTACTTC. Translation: CASRGQFYEQYF.

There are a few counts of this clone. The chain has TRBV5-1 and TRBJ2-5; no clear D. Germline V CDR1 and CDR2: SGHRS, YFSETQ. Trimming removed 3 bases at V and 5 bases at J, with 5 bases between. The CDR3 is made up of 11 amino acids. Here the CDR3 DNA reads TGCGCCAGCAGCTACGCTGAGACCCAGTACTTC. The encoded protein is CASSYAETQYF.

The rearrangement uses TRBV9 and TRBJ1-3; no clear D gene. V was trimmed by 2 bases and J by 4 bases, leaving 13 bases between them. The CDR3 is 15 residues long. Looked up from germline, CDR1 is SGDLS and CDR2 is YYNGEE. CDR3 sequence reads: CASSVRAASGNTIYF. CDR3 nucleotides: TGTGCCAGCAGCGTTAGGGCAGCCTCAGGAAACACCATATATTTT.

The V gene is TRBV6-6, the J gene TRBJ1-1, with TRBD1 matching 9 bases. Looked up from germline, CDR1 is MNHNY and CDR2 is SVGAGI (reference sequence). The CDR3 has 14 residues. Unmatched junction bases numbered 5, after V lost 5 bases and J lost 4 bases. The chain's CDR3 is CASSRTGVSTEAFF. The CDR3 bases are TGTGCCAGCAGTCGGACAGGGGTAAGCACTGAAGCTTTCTTT.

The CDR3 protein is CASSYSRNEQFF. In DNA, the CDR3 is TGTGCCAGCAGTTACTCAAGGAATGAGCAGTTCTTC. The rearrangement joins TRBV6-6 to TRBJ2-1; D remains ambiguous. This CDR3 comprises 12 residues. CDR1 and CDR2 (germline): MNHNY, SVGAGI (reference sequence). Trimming stripped 0 bases from V and 7 bases from J, with 4 bases between.

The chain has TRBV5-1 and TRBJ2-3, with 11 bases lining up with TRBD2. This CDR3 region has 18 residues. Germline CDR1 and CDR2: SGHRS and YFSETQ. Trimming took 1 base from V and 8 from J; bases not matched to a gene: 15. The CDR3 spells CASSLMTELAGVWATQYF. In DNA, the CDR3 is TGCGCCAGCAGCTTGATGACAGAACTAGCGGGAGTTTGGGCTACGCAGTATTTT.

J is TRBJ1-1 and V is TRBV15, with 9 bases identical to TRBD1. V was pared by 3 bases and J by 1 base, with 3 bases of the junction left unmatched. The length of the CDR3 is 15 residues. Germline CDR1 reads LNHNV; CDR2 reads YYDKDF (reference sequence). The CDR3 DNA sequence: TGTGCCACCAGCAGGGGGACAGGGCGGAACACTGAAGCTTTCTTT. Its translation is CATSRGTGRNTEAFF.

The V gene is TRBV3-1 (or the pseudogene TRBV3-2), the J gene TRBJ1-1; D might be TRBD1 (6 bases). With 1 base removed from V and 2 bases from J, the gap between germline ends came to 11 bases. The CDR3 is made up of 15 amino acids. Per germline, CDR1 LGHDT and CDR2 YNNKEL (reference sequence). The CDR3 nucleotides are TGTGCCAGCAGCCAAGGGCAGGGGCTTAACACTGAAGCTTTCTTT. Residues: CASSQGQGLNTEAFF.

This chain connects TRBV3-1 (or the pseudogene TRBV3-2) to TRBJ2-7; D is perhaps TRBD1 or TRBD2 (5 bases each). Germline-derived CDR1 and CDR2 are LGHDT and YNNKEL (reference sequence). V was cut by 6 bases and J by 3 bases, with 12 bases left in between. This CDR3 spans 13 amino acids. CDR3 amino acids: CASSPPGRYEQYF. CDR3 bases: TGTGCCAGCAGTCCACCGGGGCGCTACGAGCAGTACTTC.

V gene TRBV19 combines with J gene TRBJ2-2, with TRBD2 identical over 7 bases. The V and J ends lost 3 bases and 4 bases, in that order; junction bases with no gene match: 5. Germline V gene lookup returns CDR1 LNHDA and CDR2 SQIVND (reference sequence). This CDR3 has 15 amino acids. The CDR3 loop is CASSITGRSTGELFF. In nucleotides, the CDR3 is TGTGCCAGTAGTATTACCGGGAGGAGCACCGGGGAGCTGTTTTTT. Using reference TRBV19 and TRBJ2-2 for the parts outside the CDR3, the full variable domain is DGGITQSPKYLFRKEGQNVTLSCEQNLNHDAMYWYRQDPGQGLRLIYYSQIVNDFQKGDIAEGYSVSREKKESFPLTVTSAQKNPTAFYLCASSITGRSTGELFFGEGSRLTVL.

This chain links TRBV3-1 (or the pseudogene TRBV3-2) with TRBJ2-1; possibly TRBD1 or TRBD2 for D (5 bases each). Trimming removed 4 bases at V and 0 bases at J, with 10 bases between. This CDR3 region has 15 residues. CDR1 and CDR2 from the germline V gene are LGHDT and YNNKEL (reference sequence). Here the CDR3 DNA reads TGTGCCAGCAGCCTGGGGGACCGCTCCTACAATGAGCAGTTCTTC. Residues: CASSLGDRSYNEQFF.

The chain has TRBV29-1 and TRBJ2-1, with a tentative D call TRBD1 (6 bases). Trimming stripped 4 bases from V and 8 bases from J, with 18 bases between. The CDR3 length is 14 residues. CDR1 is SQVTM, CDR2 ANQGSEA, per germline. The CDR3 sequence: CSVAGKQGSHEQFF. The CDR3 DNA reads TGCAGCGTTGCGGGGAAACAGGGATCTCATGAGCAGTTCTTC.

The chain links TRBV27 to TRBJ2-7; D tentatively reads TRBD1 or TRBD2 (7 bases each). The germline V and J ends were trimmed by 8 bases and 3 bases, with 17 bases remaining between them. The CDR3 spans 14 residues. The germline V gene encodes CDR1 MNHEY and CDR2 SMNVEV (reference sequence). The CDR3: CASRRGGLHYEQYF. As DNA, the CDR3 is TGTGCCAGCCGCAGGGGGGGGCTGCACTACGAGCAGTACTTC.